This section outlines one T cell receptor beta chain sequence together with its context. Stated treatment: some 20 received Ad26.COV2.S at low or high dose, single or two shots; five or six received placebo; per-sample allocation not given. Sampling happened 63 days after the first vaccine or placebo injection. The CDR3 is made up of 15 amino acids. Germline-derived CDR1 and CDR2 are SEHNR and FQNEAQ (reference sequence). V was shortened by 5 bases and J by 4 bases, with 16 bases between the two germline ends. Clones were sequenced by immunoSEQ multiplex PCR, and TCRdb holds only the in-frame ones, with some missing. The top ten clones hold 12% of a sample with fewer than 500,000 clones, around 90% of them seen once. These data originate in a study of Ad26.COV2.S vaccination and SARS-CoV-2 variants.

This sequence was found in a person between 18 and 65 years old who received the Ad26.COV2.S COVID-19 vaccine or a placebo. The chain combines TRBV7-9 with TRBJ2-3; a possible D gene is TRBD2 (6 bases). This material consisted of peripheral blood, taken in a trial of Ad26.COV2.S vaccine versus placebo. The CDR3 DNA reads TGTGCCAGCAGCCTTGGGCGGGGCAGGGCAGATACGCAGTATTTT. Encoded protein: CASSLGRGRADTQYF.